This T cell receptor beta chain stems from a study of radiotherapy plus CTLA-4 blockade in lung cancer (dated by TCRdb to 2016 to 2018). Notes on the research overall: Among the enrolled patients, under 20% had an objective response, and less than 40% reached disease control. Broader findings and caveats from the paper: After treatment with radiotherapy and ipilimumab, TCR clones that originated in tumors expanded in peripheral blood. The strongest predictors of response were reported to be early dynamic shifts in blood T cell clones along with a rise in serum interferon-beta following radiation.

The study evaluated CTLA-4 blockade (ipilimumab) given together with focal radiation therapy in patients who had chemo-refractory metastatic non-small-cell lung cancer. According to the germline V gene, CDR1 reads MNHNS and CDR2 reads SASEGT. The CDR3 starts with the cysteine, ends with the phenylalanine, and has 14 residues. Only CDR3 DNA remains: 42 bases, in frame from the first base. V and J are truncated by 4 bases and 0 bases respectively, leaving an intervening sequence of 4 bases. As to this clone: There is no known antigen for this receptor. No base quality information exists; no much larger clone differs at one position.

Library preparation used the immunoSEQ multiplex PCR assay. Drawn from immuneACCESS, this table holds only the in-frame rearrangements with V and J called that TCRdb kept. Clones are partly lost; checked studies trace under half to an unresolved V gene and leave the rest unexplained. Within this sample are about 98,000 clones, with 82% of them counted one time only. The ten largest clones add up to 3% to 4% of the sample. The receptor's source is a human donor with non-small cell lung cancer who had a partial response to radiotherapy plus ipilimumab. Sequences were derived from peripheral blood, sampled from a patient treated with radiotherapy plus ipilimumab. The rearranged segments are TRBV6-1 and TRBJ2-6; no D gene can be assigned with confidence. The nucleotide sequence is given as TGTGCCAGCAGTGGCAGCTCTGGGGCCAACGTCCTGACTTTC. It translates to CASSGSSGANVLTF.